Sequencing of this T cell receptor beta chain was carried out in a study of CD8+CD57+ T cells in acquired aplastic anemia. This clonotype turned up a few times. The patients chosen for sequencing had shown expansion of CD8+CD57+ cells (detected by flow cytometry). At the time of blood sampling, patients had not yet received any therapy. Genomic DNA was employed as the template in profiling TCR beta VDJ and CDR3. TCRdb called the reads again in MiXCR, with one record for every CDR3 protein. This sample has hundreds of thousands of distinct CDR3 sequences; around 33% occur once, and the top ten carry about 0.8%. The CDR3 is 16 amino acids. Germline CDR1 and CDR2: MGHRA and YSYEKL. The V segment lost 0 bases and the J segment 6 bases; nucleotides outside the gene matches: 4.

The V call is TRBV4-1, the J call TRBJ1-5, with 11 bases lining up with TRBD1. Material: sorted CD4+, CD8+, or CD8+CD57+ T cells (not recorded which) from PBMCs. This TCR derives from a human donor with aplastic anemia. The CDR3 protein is CASSQDLGQGVQPQHF. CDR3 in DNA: TGCGCCAGCAGCCAAGATCTGGGACAGGGGGTTCAGCCCCAGCATTTT.